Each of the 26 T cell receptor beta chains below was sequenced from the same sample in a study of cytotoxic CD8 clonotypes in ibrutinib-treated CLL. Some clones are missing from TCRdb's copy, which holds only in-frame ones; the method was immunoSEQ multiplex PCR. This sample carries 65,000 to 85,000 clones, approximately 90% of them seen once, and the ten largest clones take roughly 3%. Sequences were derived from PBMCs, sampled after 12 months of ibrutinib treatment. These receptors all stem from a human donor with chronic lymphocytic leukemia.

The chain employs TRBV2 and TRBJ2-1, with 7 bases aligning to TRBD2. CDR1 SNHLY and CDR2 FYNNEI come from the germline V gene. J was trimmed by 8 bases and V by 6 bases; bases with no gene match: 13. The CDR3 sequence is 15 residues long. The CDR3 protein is CASSRAGAKLDEQFF. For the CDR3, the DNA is TGTGCCAGCAGCCGCGCGGGAGCCAAATTGGATGAGCAGTTCTTC.

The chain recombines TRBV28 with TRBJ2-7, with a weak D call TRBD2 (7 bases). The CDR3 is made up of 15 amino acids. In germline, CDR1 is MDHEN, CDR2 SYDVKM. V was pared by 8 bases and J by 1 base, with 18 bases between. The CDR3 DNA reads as TGTGCCAGCTCCCCCGGGGGGCGGAATTCCTACGAGCAGTACTTC. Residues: CASSPGGRNSYEQYF.

The CDR3 DNA reads as TGTGCCAGCAGTCTAGCGGACAGGGACACCGGGGAGCTGTTTTTT. Translation: CASSLADRDTGELFF. The V gene is TRBV7-3, the J gene TRBJ2-2; D might be TRBD1 (8 bases). Germline CDR1 reads SGHTA; CDR2 reads FQGTGA. Trimming stripped 6 bases from V and 3 bases from J, with 14 bases between. The CDR3 contains 15 residues.

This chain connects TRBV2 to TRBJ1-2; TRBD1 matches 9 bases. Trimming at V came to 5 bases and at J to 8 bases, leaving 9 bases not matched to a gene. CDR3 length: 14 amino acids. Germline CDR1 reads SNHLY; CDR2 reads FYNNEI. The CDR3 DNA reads TGTGCCAGCAGTATTCGGGACAGGGTGGGCGGCTACACCTTC. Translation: CASSIRDRVGGYTF.

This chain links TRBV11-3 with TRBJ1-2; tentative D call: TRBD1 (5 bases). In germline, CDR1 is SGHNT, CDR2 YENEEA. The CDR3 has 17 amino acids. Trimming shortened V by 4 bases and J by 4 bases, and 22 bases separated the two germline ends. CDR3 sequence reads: CASSSLGGALTSYGYTF. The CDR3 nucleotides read TGTGCCAGCAGCTCGTTAGGAGGGGCTCTCACCTCCTATGGCTACACCTTC.

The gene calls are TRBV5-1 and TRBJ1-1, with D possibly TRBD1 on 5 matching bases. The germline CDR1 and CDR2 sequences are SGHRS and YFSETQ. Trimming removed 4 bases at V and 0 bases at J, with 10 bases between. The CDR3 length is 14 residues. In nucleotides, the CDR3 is TGCGCCAGCAGCCCCCTCAGGGTGAACACTGAAGCTTTCTTT. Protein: CASSPLRVNTEAFF.

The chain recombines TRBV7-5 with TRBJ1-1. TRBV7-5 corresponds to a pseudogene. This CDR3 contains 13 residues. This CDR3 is CVRSLWVDTEAFF. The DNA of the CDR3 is TGTGTCAGAAGCTTATGGGTAGACACTGAAGCTTTCTTT.

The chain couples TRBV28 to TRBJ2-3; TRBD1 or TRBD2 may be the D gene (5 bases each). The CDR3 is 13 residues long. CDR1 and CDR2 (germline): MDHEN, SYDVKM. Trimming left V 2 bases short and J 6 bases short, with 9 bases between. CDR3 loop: CASSLGWGDTQYF. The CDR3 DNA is TGTGCCAGCAGTTTAGGGTGGGGGGATACGCAGTATTTT.

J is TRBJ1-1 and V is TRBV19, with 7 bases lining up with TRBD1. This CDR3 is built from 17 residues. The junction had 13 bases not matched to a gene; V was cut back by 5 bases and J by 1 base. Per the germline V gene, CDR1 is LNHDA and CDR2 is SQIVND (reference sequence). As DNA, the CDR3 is TGTGCCAGTAGTTCATTACAGTACAGGGGAGAGAACACTGAAGCTTTCTTT. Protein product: CASSSLQYRGENTEAFF. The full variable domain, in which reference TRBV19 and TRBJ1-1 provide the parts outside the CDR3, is DGGITQSPKYLFRKEGQNVTLSCEQNLNHDAMYWYRQDPGQGLRLIYYSQIVNDFQKGDIAEGYSVSREKKESFPLTVTSAQKNPTAFYLCASSSLQYRGENTEAFFGQGTRLTVV.

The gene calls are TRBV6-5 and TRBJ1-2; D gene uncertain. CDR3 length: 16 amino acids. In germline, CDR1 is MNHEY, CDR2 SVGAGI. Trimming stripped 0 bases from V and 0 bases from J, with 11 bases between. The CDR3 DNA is TGTGCCAGCAGTTACTCTGGGCCGGGGACTAACTATGGCTACACCTTC. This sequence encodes CASSYSGPGTNYGYTF.

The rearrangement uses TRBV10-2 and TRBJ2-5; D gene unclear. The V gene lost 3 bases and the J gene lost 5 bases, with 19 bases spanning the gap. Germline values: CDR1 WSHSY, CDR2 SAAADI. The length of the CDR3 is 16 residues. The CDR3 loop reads CASSDRKGGGVETQYF. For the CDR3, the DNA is TGCGCCAGCAGTGACCGAAAAGGTGGCGGCGTGGAGACCCAGTACTTC.

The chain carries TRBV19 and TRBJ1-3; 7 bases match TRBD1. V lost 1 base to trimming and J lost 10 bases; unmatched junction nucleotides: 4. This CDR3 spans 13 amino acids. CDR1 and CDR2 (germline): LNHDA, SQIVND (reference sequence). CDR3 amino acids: CASSIGQGLTIYF. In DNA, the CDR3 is TGTGCCAGTAGTATAGGACAGGGTTTAACCATATATTTT.

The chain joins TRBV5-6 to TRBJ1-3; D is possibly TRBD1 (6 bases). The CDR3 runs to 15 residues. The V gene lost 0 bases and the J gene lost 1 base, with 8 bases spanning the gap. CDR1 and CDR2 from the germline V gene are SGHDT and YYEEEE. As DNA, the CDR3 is TGTGCCAGCAGCTTGGACAGGGTATCTGGAAACACCATATATTTT. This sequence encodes CASSLDRVSGNTIYF.

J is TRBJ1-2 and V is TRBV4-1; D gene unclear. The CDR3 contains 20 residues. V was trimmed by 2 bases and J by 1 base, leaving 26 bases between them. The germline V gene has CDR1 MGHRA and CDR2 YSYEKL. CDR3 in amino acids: CASSQPGLSVDSLGNYGYTF. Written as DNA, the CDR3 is TGCGCCAGCAGCCAACCGGGCCTATCGGTAGACTCCTTAGGTAACTATGGCTACACCTTC.

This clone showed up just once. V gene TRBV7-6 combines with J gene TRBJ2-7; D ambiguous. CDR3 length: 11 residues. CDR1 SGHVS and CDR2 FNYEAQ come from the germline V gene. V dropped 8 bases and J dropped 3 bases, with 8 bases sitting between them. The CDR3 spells CASPDNYEQYF. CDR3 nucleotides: TGTGCCAGCCCGGATAACTACGAGCAGTACTTC.

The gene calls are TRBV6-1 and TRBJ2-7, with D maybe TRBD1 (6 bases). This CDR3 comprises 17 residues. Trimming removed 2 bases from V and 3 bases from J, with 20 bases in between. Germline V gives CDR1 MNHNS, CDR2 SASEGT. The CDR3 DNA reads TGTGCCAGCAGTGAAACGGGAAGGGGCAGGGGATTCTACGAGCAGTACTTC. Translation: CASSETGRGRGFYEQYF.

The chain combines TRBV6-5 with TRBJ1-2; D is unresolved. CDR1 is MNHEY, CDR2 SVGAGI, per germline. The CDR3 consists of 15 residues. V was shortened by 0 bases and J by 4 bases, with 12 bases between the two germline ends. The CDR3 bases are TGTGCCAGCAGTTACTCGTCAGGAGGGAGCTATGGCTACACCTTC. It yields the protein CASSYSSGGSYGYTF.

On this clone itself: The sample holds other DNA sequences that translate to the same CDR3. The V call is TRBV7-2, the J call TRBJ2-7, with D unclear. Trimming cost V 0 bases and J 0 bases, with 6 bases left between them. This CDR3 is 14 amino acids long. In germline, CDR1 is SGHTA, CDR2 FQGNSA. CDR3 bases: TGTGCCAGCAGCTTAGCCTTAAGCTCCTACGAGCAGTACTTC. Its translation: CASSLALSSYEQYF.

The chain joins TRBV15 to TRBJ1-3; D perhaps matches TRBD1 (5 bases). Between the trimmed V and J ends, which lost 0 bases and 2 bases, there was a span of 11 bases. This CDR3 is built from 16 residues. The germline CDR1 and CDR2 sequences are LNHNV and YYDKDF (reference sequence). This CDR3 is CATSRDVWGPGNTIYF. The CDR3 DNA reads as TGTGCCACCAGCAGAGATGTATGGGGCCCTGGAAACACCATATATTTT.

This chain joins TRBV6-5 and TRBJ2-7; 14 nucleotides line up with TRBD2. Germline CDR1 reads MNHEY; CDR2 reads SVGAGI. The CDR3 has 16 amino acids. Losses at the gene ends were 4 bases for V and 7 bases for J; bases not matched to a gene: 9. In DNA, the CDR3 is TGTGCCAGCAGTTCACCTAGACTAGCGGGAGGGTATGAGCAGTACTTC. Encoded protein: CASSSPRLAGGYEQYF.

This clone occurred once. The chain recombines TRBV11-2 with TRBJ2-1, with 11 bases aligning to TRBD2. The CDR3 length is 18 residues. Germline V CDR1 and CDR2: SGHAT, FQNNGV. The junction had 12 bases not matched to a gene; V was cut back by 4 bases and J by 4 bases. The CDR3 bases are TGTGCCAGCAGCTCCTATCGCACTAGCGGGAGTACGTACAATGAGCAGTTCTTC. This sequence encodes CASSSYRTSGSTYNEQFF.

CDR3 in DNA: TGTGCCAGCAGTTCAGCTAACACCGGGGAGCTGTTTTTT. Protein: CASSSANTGELFF. V is TRBV6-6 and J is TRBJ2-2; D call uncertain. V was trimmed by 4 bases and J by 2 bases, leaving 5 bases between them. The CDR3 length is 13 residues. Germline V gene lookup returns CDR1 MNHNY and CDR2 SVGAGI (reference sequence).

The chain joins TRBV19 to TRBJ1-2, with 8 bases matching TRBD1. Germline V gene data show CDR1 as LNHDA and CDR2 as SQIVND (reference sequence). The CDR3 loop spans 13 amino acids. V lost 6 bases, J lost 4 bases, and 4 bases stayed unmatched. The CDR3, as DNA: TGTGCCAGTAGAAATCAGGGGGCCTATGGCTACACCTTC. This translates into CASRNQGAYGYTF.

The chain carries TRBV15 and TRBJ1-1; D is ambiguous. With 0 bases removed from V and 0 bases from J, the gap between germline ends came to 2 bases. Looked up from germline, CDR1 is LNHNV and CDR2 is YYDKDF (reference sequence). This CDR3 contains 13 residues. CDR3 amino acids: CATSRDVNTEAFF. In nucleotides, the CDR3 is TGTGCCACCAGCAGAGATGTGAACACTGAAGCTTTCTTT.

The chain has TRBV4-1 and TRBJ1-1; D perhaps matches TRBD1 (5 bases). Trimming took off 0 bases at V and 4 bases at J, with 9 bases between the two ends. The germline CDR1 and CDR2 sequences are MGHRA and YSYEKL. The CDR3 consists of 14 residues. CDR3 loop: CASSQDDDSTEAFF. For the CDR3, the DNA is TGCGCCAGCAGCCAAGATGACGACAGCACTGAAGCTTTCTTT.

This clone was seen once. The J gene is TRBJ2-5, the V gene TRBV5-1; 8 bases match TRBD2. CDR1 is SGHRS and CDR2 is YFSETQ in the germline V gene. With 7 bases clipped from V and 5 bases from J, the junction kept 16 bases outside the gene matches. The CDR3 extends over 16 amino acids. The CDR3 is CASRWLDGRAGETQYF. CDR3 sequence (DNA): TGCGCCAGCCGATGGCTCGACGGGAGGGCCGGGGAGACCCAGTACTTC.